This is a list of T cell receptor beta chains from one sample in a study of blood T cells in healthy people across ages. One entry per CDR3 protein, called by TCRdb with MiXCR from the 5' RACE reads. The sample holds hundreds of thousands of distinct CDR3 sequences, approximately 49% seen once. Material: blood. Every receptor here comes from a woman aged 55-70 years in good health. Each CDR3 is given without its conserved first and last residue. Each record gives: CDR3 length, J gene, V gene, CDR3 protein.

>14|TRBJ2-3|TRBV7-2
ASSLKAVLNTDTQY
>12|TRBJ1-2|TRBV3-1
ASSQAVSLGGYT
>11|TRBJ2-7|TRBV27
ASSLSSAYEQY
>11|TRBJ1-2|TRBV20-1
SASHRVASGYT
>12|TRBJ2-7|TRBV28
ASSSPDNSYEQY
>12|TRBJ2-1|TRBV20-1
SAPRREEGNEQF
>16|NA|TRBV4-2
ASSPRGADFSSYNEQY
>12|TRBJ2-7|TRBV5-1
ASSAGTGNHEQY
>18|TRBJ2-3|TRBV20-1
SARAGVSGRAVTSTDTQY
>12|TRBJ2-5|TRBV12-3/TRBV12-4
ASRRDREEETQY
>12|TRBJ2-3|TRBV27
ASSFGTATDTQY
>12|TRBJ2-7|TRBV2
ASSEGSSSYEQY
>11|TRBJ2-1|TRBV5-1
ASSTWTNNEQF
>19|TRBJ1-2|TRBV4-3
ASSQGLNLGTDRKGHYGYT
>11|TRBJ2-7|TRBV3-1
ASSDLSTGEQY
>12|TRBJ1-2|TRBV9
ASSGGGQGHGYT
>16|TRBJ2-3|TRBV4-1
ASSQSGLAGDEVDAQY
>16|TRBJ1-4|TRBV6-5
ASSYSGTGGGINEKLF
>13|TRBJ2-1|TRBV7-8
ASSLVGQGANEQF
>13|TRBJ2-7|TRBV28
ASSLLTGRNYEQY
>14|TRBJ2-5|TRBV20-1
SARPTSGRALETQY
>12|TRBJ1-2|TRBV27
ASSLLQGTGGYT